This entry concerns a single T cell receptor (beta chain). Its antigen remains unidentified. The sample comes from a study of T cells in Graves' hyperthyroidism and ophthalmopathy. Study-wide results and caveats: Using 13 V-J features, a model discriminated ophthalmopathy from stable hyperthyroidism. Most expanded thyroid clonotypes above 0.001 recurred in blood.

The TCR beta CDR3 regions underwent amplification using RNA transcripts as the source. With the HTBI primer set, the TCR CDR3 went through a first round of RT-PCR. Via MiXCR, TCRdb re-called the multiplex PCR reads, giving one row per CDR3 protein. In the table there are 450,000 to 700,000 distinct CDR3 sequences, 35% to 55% of which are singletons. The J segment lost 5 bases and the V segment lost 11 bases, leaving 10 bases of the junction unmatched. CDR3 length: 13 amino acids. Germline loops: CDR1 WSHSY, CDR2 SAAADI. Diagnostic decisions used clinical symptoms, serum thyroxine and TRAb, thyroid ultrasound and orbital computed tomography.

The genes are TRBV10-2 and TRBJ2-5; 8 bases fit TRBD1. The sequencing sample was made of peripheral blood or thyroid tissue (not recorded which). This sequence originates from an adult woman with Graves' disease, either hyperthyroidism or ophthalmopathy (not recorded which). CDR3 residues: CASRQGIMETQYF. The CDR3, as DNA: TGCGCCTCGCGACAGGGGATAATGGAGACCCAGTACTTC.